This T cell receptor (beta chain) was identified during a study of cytomegalovirus exposure and HLA in healthy donors. Primers for the PCR totalled 60 Vbeta and 13 Jbeta. Assay: immunoSEQ multiplex PCR; the TCRdb copy retains only in-frame clones and omits some. Of some 160,000 clones listed, under 85% are singletons. The CDR3 is made up of 13 amino acids. The germline gives CDR1 SGDLS, CDR2 YYNGEE. Trimming took 4 bases from V and 5 from J; bases not matched to a gene: 6. A single count supports this clone. The antigen remains unidentified. The study, taken as a whole, reports: Being productive about 87% or about 30% of the time was typical of most TCR beta V segments in an earlier analysis. Later analysis identified over 15,000 TCR beta sequences associated with HLA alleles, using a false discovery rate threshold of 0.05.

The clonotype comes from a woman under 40 in good health and CMV-seronegative. The sample consisted of PBMCs. This sequence joins TRBV9 and TRBJ2-7; the match to TRBD1 covers 7 bases. The CDR3 here is CASSPGTVNEQYF. CDR3 nucleotide sequence: TGTGCCAGCAGCCCTGGGACAGTCAACGAGCAGTACTTC. The variable domain in full, completed from reference TRBV9 and TRBJ2-7, reads DSGVTQTPKHLITATGQRVTLRCSPRSGDLSVYWYQQSLDQGLQFLIQYYNGEERAKGNILERFSAQQFPDLHSELNLSSLELGDSALYFCASSPGTVNEQYFGPGTRLTVT.